Listed below are T cell receptor beta chains from one sample, sequenced in a study of CD8 T cells in ankylosing spondylitis. TCRdb reanalysed the 5' RACE reads using MiXCR and keeps one entry per CDR3 protein. The sample contains hundreds of thousands of distinct CDR3 sequences, roughly 17% of which appear only once. Source material: blood, either unsorted or a sorted T cell fraction (not recorded which). These receptors were collected from a male donor with ankylosing spondylitis. Each CDR3 is given with its conserved first and last residue. A D gene is named only where the DNA matches it firmly. Clone size is given for some rows only: seen once, a few or many times, or a class if the clone is expanded.

v_call: TRBV3-1; d_call: TRBD2; clone_size: few; j_call: TRBJ2-1; cdr3_nt: TGTGCCAGCAGCCAAGAACGAGCGGGGCGAATTAGCTTC; cdr3_aa: CASSQERAGRISF
v_call: TRBV5-1; d_call: .; clone_size: many; j_call: TRBJ2-2; cdr3_nt: TGCGCCAGCAGCTTGTTGGGCAGCACGAACACCGGGGAGCTGTTTTTT; cdr3_aa: CASSLLGSTNTGELFF
v_call: TRBV12-3/TRBV12-4; d_call: TRBD1; clone_size: many; j_call: TRBJ1-1; cdr3_nt: TGTGCCAGCACCCGGGACAGCCGGAACACTGAAGCTTTCTTT; cdr3_aa: CASTRDSRNTEAFF
v_call: TRBV3-1; d_call: .; clone_size: .; j_call: TRBJ2-3; cdr3_nt: TGTGCCAGCAGCCACCAACCCGGCGGAGGAGACACAGATACGCAGTATTTT; cdr3_aa: CASSHQPGGGDTDTQYF
v_call: TRBV3-1; d_call: .; clone_size: .; j_call: TRBJ2-1; cdr3_nt: TGTGCCAGCAGCCACTTGGGGGGGACAGAGCAGTTCTTC; cdr3_aa: CASSHLGGTEQFF
v_call: TRBV20-1; d_call: .; clone_size: .; j_call: TRBJ2-7; cdr3_nt: TGCAGTGTCCTCCGGGGGGCAAGTCCCGGATGGCAGTACTTC; cdr3_aa: CSVLRGASPGWQYF
v_call: TRBV20-1; d_call: .; clone_size: .; j_call: TRBJ1-1; cdr3_nt: TGCAGTGCTAGAGCGGGGACGGCTGGGAACACTGAAGCTTTCTTT; cdr3_aa: CSARAGTAGNTEAFF
v_call: TRBV25-1; d_call: TRBD1; clone_size: .; j_call: TRBJ1-2; cdr3_nt: TGTGCCAGCAGTCCCAAGGACAGGGCATATGGCTACACCTTC; cdr3_aa: CASSPKDRAYGYTF
v_call: TRBV21-1; d_call: .; clone_size: .; j_call: TRBJ2-1; cdr3_nt: TGTGCCAGCAGCAAAATGCGCGGGGGGCGAGGTAACAATGAGCAGTTCTTC; cdr3_aa: CASSKMRGGRGNNEQFF
v_call: TRBV7-2; d_call: .; clone_size: few; j_call: TRBJ2-1; cdr3_nt: TGTGCCAGCAGCTTAGCGGCTCCGAGCTCCTACAATGAGCAGTTCTTC; cdr3_aa: CASSLAAPSSYNEQFF